The subject of this entry is one T cell receptor (beta chain). Its antigen remains unknown. V dropped 3 bases and J dropped 5 bases, with 14 bases sitting between them. Germline-derived CDR1 and CDR2 are SGHNT and YYREEE (reference sequence). This CDR3 spans 14 amino acids. A CD45RA+ naive subset and a CD45RA-negative memory subset were split from CD4+ cells. Here immunoSEQ multiplex PCR was the method, and the copy in TCRdb shows in-frame clones only, minus some. The table records 2,500,000 or so clones, approximately 94% of them present only once. This entry is derived from a study of shared clonotypes between healthy human individuals. The study, taken as a whole, reports: Larger richness was generally estimated for naive than memory subsets.

This TCR came from a man younger than 35 in good health. Sequenced: naive CD4+ T cells sorted from blood. Subset indicated: CD45RA+ positively selected. The rearrangement joins TRBV5-4 to TRBJ2-5, with D possibly being TRBD2 (6 bases). The CDR3 protein is CASSSTSFRETQYF. In DNA form, the CDR3 reads TGTGCCAGCAGCTCAACTAGCTTTAGGGAGACCCAGTACTTC.